One sample yielded the 15 T cell receptor beta chains listed below, sequenced in a study of cytomegalovirus exposure and HLA in healthy donors. 60 Vbeta and 13 Jbeta primers were used in PCR. Assay used: immunoSEQ multiplex PCR; TCRdb lists only in-frame clones, some missing. The sample shows approximately 170,000 clones, around 84% of them seen only once. The specimen was PBMCs. The receptors were sampled from a boy aged 2-9 years in good health and CMV-seronegative.

The chain combines TRBV6-5 with TRBJ1-2; a possible D gene is TRBD1 (5 bases). V dropped 0 bases and J dropped 5 bases, with 13 bases sitting between them. CDR1 is MNHEY, CDR2 SVGAGI, per germline. This CDR3 region has 15 residues. The CDR3 spells CASSYSQGRWYGYTF. CDR3 nucleotides: TGTGCCAGCAGTTACTCTCAGGGAAGGTGGTATGGCTACACCTTC.

The chain has TRBV10-3 and TRBJ2-1; weak D call: TRBD1 (6 bases). The CDR3 is 14 amino acids. Germline V gene data show CDR1 as ENHRY and CDR2 as SYGVKD. V gave up 4 bases and J gave up 3 bases, with 10 bases separating them. Here the CDR3 DNA reads TGTGCCATCAGTGGACAGGCAAACTACAATGAGCAGTTCTTC. It yields the protein CAISGQANYNEQFF.

This clone occurred once. This chain links TRBV29-1 with TRBJ1-2, with 7 positions matching TRBD1. The CDR3 runs 10 residues. J gave up 12 bases and V 5 bases, and 6 bases lay outside the gene matches. CDR1 is SQVTM and CDR2 is ANQGSEA in the germline V gene. The CDR3 region has the DNA TGCAGCGTTTCGACAGGGTTTGACACCTTC. As protein: CSVSTGFDTF. The full variable domain, rest sourced from reference TRBV29-1 and TRBJ1-2, is SAVISQKPSRDICQRGTSLTIQCQVDSQVTMMFWYRQQPGQSLTLIATANQGSEATYESGFVIDKFPISRPNLTFSTLTVSNMSPEDSSIYLCSVSTGFDTFGSGTRLTVV.

The chain links TRBV6-1 to TRBJ2-3, with D possibly TRBD1 on 8 matching bases. In germline, CDR1 is MNHNS, CDR2 SASEGT. Trimming shortened V by 4 bases and J by 3 bases, and 20 bases separated the two germline ends. CDR3 length equals 17 residues. CDR3 coding DNA: TGTGCCAGCAGTGGACAGGGGAGGGCTGAAGGAACAGATACGCAGTATTTT. Amino acid sequence: CASSGQGRAEGTDTQYF.

A few counts support this clone. This chain links TRBV21-1 with TRBJ2-1; the table's D gene call, TRBD2, was not cross checked with the DNA. TRBV21-1 is designated a pseudogene. CDR3 length equals 19 residues. CDR3 loop: CASSKGRALSGGPYNEQFF. The DNA for the CDR3 is TGTGCCAGCAGCAAAGGACGGGCCCTTAGCGGGGGCCCCTACAATGAGCAGTTCTTC.

The chain joins TRBV28 to TRBJ2-7; 9 bases are shared with TRBD1. Germline-derived CDR1 and CDR2 are MDHEN and SYDVKM. The V gene end was trimmed by 5 bases and the J gene end by 6 bases; junction bases not matched to a gene: 5. The CDR3 is 13 amino acids. In DNA, the CDR3 is TGTGCCAGCAGTCCCGGGACAGGGAGCGAGCAGTACGTC. It is translated as CASSPGTGSEQYV.

V gene TRBV10-3 combines with J gene TRBJ2-3, with 8 bases aligning to TRBD2. Per the germline V gene, CDR1 is ENHRY and CDR2 is SYGVKD. CDR3 size: 13 residues. The V gene end was trimmed by 6 bases and the J gene end by 4 bases; junction bases not matched to a gene: 3. In DNA form, the CDR3 reads TGTGCCATCAGCGGGGGGGATCCAGATACGCAGTATTTT. Its protein product is CAISGGDPDTQYF.

The genes are TRBV7-2 and TRBJ2-7, with 12 bases lining up with TRBD2. J lost 2 bases, V lost 5 bases, and 1 base had no gene match. CDR3 length equals 14 residues. Looked up from germline, CDR1 is SGHTA and CDR2 is FQGNSA. CDR3 protein: CASSASGRAYEQYF. In nucleotides, the CDR3 is TGTGCCAGCAGCGCTAGCGGGAGGGCCTACGAGCAGTACTTC. Drawing the rest from reference TRBV7-2 and TRBJ2-7, the complete variable domain is GAGVSQSPSNKVTEKGKDVELRCDPISGHTALYWYRQSLGQGLEFLIYFQGNSAPDKSGLPSDRFSAERTGGSVSTLTIQRTQQEDSAVYLCASSASGRAYEQYFGPGTRLTVT.

This rearrangement joins TRBV7-2 to TRBJ2-7; perhaps TRBD2 as D (5 bases). V was shortened by 6 bases and J by 0 bases, with 12 bases between the two germline ends. CDR3 size: 14 residues. From germline, CDR1 is SGHTA and CDR2 FQGNSA. The CDR3 region has the DNA TGTGCCAGCAGGCCGGACTGGGACTCCTACGAGCAGTACTTC. This translates into CASRPDWDSYEQYF.

This chain joins TRBV7-2 and TRBJ1-1; TRBD1 aligns across 7 bases. The CDR3 runs to 14 residues. Trimming took 2 bases from V and 4 from J; bases not matched to a gene: 4. Germline assignment: CDR1 SGHTA and CDR2 FQGNSA. The CDR3 nucleotides read TGTGCCAGCAGCTTAACAACAGGGGTCACTGAAGCTTTCTTT. It is translated as CASSLTTGVTEAFF.

The chain uses TRBV9 and TRBJ1-2; tentatively, D is TRBD1 (5 bases). The length of the CDR3 is 14 residues. Per the germline V gene, CDR1 is SGDLS and CDR2 is YYNGEE. Trimming stripped 7 bases from V and 4 bases from J, with 17 bases between. The DNA for the CDR3 is TGTGCCAGCGCCCCGGAGGGGCTCGGCTATGGCTACACCTTC. Protein sequence: CASAPEGLGYGYTF.

CDR3 region: CASSLAGTGWGYTF. CDR3 in DNA: TGCGCCAGCAGCTTGGCCGGGACAGGGTGGGGCTACACCTTC. The gene calls are TRBV5-1 and TRBJ1-2; 9 bases match TRBD1. Unmatched junction bases numbered 5, after V lost 0 bases and J lost 8 bases. The V gene's germline CDR1 is SGHRS and CDR2 YFSETQ. The CDR3 has 14 amino acids.

V usage is TRBV7-7 and J usage is TRBJ2-2; D is unclear. The germline CDR1 and CDR2 sequences are SSHAT and FNYEAQ (reference sequence). This CDR3 spans 14 amino acids. Trimming took 3 bases from V and 1 from J, leaving 6 bases between them. CDR3 in amino acids: CASSFSVNTGELFF. In DNA form, the CDR3 reads TGTGCCAGCAGCTTCTCGGTGAACACCGGGGAGCTGTTTTTT.

The genes are TRBV4-1 and TRBJ1-2, with TRBD1 as a possible D gene (5 bases). The germline gives CDR1 MGHRA, CDR2 YSYEKL. Trimming removed 1 base from V and 7 bases from J, with 22 bases in between. The CDR3 is 17 amino acids. CDR3 sequence (DNA): TGCGCCAGCAGCCAAGTGCAGGGCTTCCCAATAATGGGTGGCTACACCTTC. This gives the protein CASSQVQGFPIMGGYTF.

This clone appeared a few times. The V call is TRBV6-5, the J call TRBJ2-7; 7 bases fit TRBD2. The V segment lost 6 bases and the J segment 3 bases; nucleotides outside the gene matches: 11. The CDR3 length is 15 residues. In germline, CDR1 is MNHEY, CDR2 SVGAGI. The CDR3 bases are TGTGCCAGCAGCCTGGGGGGGGTTTCGCTCTACGAGCAGTACTTC. The encoded protein is CASSLGGVSLYEQYF.